The 9 T cell receptor beta chains in this list originate from one sample, sequenced in a study of radiotherapy plus CTLA-4 blockade in lung cancer. Generated by immunoSEQ multiplex PCR, the TCRdb table keeps only in-frame clones and is missing some. The repertoire has tens of thousands of clones, about 72% of them found once; the top ten carry about 3%. The sequences come from peripheral blood, collected from a patient treated with radiotherapy plus ipilimumab. The receptor set was obtained from a human donor with non-small cell lung cancer who had a complete response to radiotherapy plus ipilimumab.

A few counts support this clone. The chain recombines TRBV10-3 with TRBJ2-3; possible D gene TRBD1, 6 bases. V lost 2 bases to trimming and J lost 1 base, with 7 bases between them. Germline values: CDR1 ENHRY, CDR2 SYGVKD. This CDR3 region has 14 residues. This CDR3 is CAISEPGGTDTQYF. CDR3 in DNA: TGTGCCATCAGTGAGCCAGGGGGCACAGATACGCAGTATTTT.

V gene TRBV7-3 combines with J gene TRBJ2-7, with 9 bases identical to TRBD1. CDR1 and CDR2 (germline): SGHTA, FQGTGA. The CDR3 contains 14 residues. V gave up 2 bases and J gave up 5 bases; unmatched junction bases: 4. CDR3 sequence (DNA): TGTGCCAGCAGCTTAGGGACAGGGTATGACGAGCAGTACTTC. Its translation: CASSLGTGYDEQYF.

The V gene is TRBV28, the J gene TRBJ2-1; a weak D match, TRBD2 (6 bases). V shed 5 bases and J shed 1 base, with 15 bases lying between them. The length of the CDR3 is 16 residues. Germline V gene sequence: CDR1 MDHEN, CDR2 SYDVKM. CDR3 sequence (DNA): TGTGCCAGCAGTCCCCGGTATGGGAGGTCCTACAATGAGCAGTTCTTC. It specifies CASSPRYGRSYNEQFF.

This clone was found once. The chain employs TRBV23-1 and TRBJ1-5; no reliable D call. TRBV23-1 is filed as an ORF, its function uncertain. CDR3 length: 16 amino acids. Trimming took 2 bases from V and 0 from J, leaving 11 bases between them. DNA for the CDR3: TGCGCCAGCAGTCAAAATGGGCCAGATAGCAATCAGCCCCAGCATTTT. It encodes CASSQNGPDSNQPQHF.

V is TRBV2 and J is TRBJ2-2, with D maybe TRBD1 (6 bases). V lost 4 bases, J lost 7 bases, and 10 bases lay in between. CDR3 length: 13 residues. CDR1 is SNHLY and CDR2 is FYNNEI in the germline V gene. CDR3 nucleotides: TGTGCCAGCAGTGTACAGGGTGGCGGGGAGCTGTTTTTT. It codes for CASSVQGGGELFF.

This chain joins TRBV11-3 and TRBJ2-7, with D tentatively TRBD1 (6 bases). The germline gives CDR1 SGHNT, CDR2 YENEEA. Between the trimmed V and J ends, which lost 3 bases and 3 bases, there was a span of 12 bases. The CDR3 is made up of 14 amino acids. In DNA, the CDR3 is TGTGCCAGCAGCTTTACAGGGCTGGGCTACGAGCAGTACTTC. Protein product: CASSFTGLGYEQYF.

CDR3 DNA: TGTGCCAGCAGCTTAGTGCGAACTGGTAACGAGCAGTACTTC. It is translated as CASSLVRTGNEQYF. The rearrangement joins TRBV11-2 to TRBJ2-5; no reliable D call. The J call may be mistaken, given a closer DNA end match to TRBJ2-7. This CDR3 is built from 14 residues. Germline CDR1 SGHAT, CDR2 FQNNGV.

The rearrangement links TRBV7-2 to TRBJ1-2; 8 bases fit TRBD1. J gave up 3 bases and V 6 bases, and 6 bases lay outside the gene matches. The length of the CDR3 is 14 residues. The germline CDR1 and CDR2 sequences are SGHTA and FQGNSA. Here the CDR3 DNA reads TGTGCCAGCAGTCCAAGACAGGGGTACTATGGCTACACCTTC. Translated, it gives CASSPRQGYYGYTF.

The J gene is TRBJ2-2, the V gene TRBV6-1, with 13 bases aligning to TRBD2. V lost 6 bases, J lost 6 bases, and 4 bases stayed unmatched. Germline V CDR1 and CDR2: MNHNS, SASEGT. The CDR3 spans 15 residues. As DNA, the CDR3 is TGTGCCAGCAGGAGAACTAGCGGGGGGGCCGGGGAGCTGTTTTTT. Protein product: CASRRTSGGAGELFF.